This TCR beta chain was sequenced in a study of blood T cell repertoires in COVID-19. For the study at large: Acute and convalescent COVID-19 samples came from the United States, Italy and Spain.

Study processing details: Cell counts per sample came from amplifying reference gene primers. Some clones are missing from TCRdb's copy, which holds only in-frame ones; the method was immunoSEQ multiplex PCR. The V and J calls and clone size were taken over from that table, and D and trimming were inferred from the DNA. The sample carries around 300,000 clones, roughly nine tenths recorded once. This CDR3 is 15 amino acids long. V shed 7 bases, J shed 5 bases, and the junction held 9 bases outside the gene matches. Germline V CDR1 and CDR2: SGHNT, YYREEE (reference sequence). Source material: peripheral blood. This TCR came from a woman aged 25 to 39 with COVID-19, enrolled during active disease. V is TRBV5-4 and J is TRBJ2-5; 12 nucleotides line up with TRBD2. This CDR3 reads CASHLAGGRSETQYF. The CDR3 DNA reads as TGTGCCAGCCACCTAGCGGGAGGGCGTAGTGAGACCCAGTACTTC.